A selection of T cell receptor beta chains follows, all from one sample in a study of early T cells in non-severe SARS-CoV-2 infection. A single record per CDR3 protein comes from TCRdb applying MiXCR to the 5' RACE reads. Of tens of thousands of distinct CDR3 sequences listed, 6% to 9.5% are singletons. This specimen was whole blood, taken at baseline. The receptors were gathered from an adult who was a healthcare worker with PCR-confirmed SARS-CoV-2 infection or an uninfected control (not recorded which). Each CDR3 is given with its conserved first and last residue. D genes are given only for firm matches. Not every row has a clone size; where given, it reads once, few, many or a size class.

j_gene	abundance	v_gene	d_gene	CDR3aa	CDR3nt
TRBJ2-7	few	TRBV2	-	CASSGETYEQYF	TGTGCCAGCAGTGGGGAAACCTACGAGCAGTACTTC
TRBJ1-1	many	TRBV7-9	TRBD1	CASSLVRGPMNTEAFF	TGTGCCAGCAGCTTAGTTAGGGGGCCCATGAACACTGAAGCTTTCTTT
TRBJ1-5	many	TRBV6-1	-	CASSDLGPSNQPQHF	TGTGCCAGCAGTGATCTAGGCCCTAGCAATCAGCCCCAGCATTTT
TRBJ1-2	few	TRBV18	TRBD1	CASSLSGGASPYGYTF	TGTGCCAGCTCGCTATCAGGGGGCGCGTCTCCCTATGGCTACACCTTC
TRBJ1-3	few	TRBV29-1	-	CSVVMANTIYF	TGCAGCGTCGTCATGGCAAACACCATATATTTT
TRBJ2-3	many	TRBV7-3	TRBD1	CASSSGQKPTDTQYF	TGTGCCAGCAGCTCGGGACAGAAGCCCACAGATACGCAGTATTTT
TRBJ1-2	many	TRBV28	TRBD1	CASSPGQRKGYGYTF	TGTGCCAGCAGCCCGGGACAGAGAAAAGGCTATGGCTACACCTTC
TRBJ1-5	-	TRBV7-2	-	CASSLFPNQPQHF	TGTGCCAGCAGCTTATTTCCGAACCAGCCCCAGCATTTT
TRBJ1-5	few	TRBV5-6	-	CASSFREYSNQPQHF	TGTGCCAGCAGCTTCAGGGAATATAGCAATCAGCCCCAGCATTTT
TRBJ2-5	-	TRBV5-6	TRBD2	CASSSGLAGGTRETQYF	TGTGCCAGCAGCTCTGGACTAGCGGGGGGAACCCGAGAGACCCAGTACTTC
TRBJ1-1	many	TRBV19	-	CASSIDWNTEAFF	TGTGCCAGTAGTATTGACTGGAACACTGAAGCTTTCTTT
TRBJ2-1	few	TRBV7-2	-	CASSLGGFYNEQFF	TGTGCCAGCAGCTTAGGGGGTTTCTACAATGAGCAGTTCTTC
TRBJ2-2	many	TRBV20-1	-	CSARDLLAENTGELFF	TGCAGTGCTAGAGATCTATTGGCAGAAAACACCGGGGAGCTGTTTTTT
TRBJ1-5	many	TRBV7-8	-	CASSLHGANSNQPQHF	TGTGCCAGCAGCTTACACGGGGCAAATAGCAATCAGCCCCAGCATTTT
TRBJ2-5	many	TRBV29-1	-	CSAGQPQETQYF	TGCAGCGCGGGACAACCACAAGAGACCCAGTACTTC
TRBJ2-7	many	TRBV7-6	-	CASSRDGYEQYF	TGTGCCAGCAGCCGGGACGGATACGAGCAGTACTTC
TRBJ2-7	-	TRBV18	-	CASSPTSDSYEQYF	TGTGCCAGCTCACCAACATCAGACTCCTACGAGCAGTACTTC
TRBJ1-5	many	TRBV28	TRBD1	CASSSDRGLSNQPQHF	TGTGCCAGCAGTTCGGACAGGGGGCTAAGCAATCAGCCCCAGCATTTT
TRBJ2-1	many	TRBV29-1	TRBD2	CSVPSGSSGDPIEQFF	TGCAGCGTCCCCAGTGGGTCTAGCGGGGACCCAATAGAGCAGTTCTTC
TRBJ2-2	few	TRBV6-5	TRBD2	CASSYVLAGGNTGELFF	TGTGCCAGCAGTTACGTACTAGCGGGGGGGAACACCGGGGAGCTGTTTTTT
TRBJ2-7	-	TRBV12-3/TRBV12-4	TRBD1	CASSFRRTGFFYEQYF	TGTGCCAGCAGTTTTCGCCGGACAGGGTTTTTCTACGAGCAGTACTTC
TRBJ1-2	few	TRBV6-6	-	CASSYTELPYGYTF	TGTGCCAGCAGTTACACAGAGTTGCCCTATGGCTACACCTTC
TRBJ1-3	many	TRBV20-1	-	CSARVGSPYSGNTIYF	TGCAGTGCTAGGGTTGGCAGTCCGTACTCTGGAAACACCATATATTTT
TRBJ2-1	few	TRBV30	-	CAWSVNNEQFF	TGTGCCTGGAGTGTAAACAATGAGCAGTTCTTC
TRBJ1-2	few	TRBV28	-	CASSPGRANYGYTF	TGTGCCAGCAGCCCGGGACGGGCTAACTATGGCTACACCTTC
TRBJ2-1	few	TRBV6-5	-	CASSTGPPNEQFF	TGTGCCAGCAGTACCGGACCCCCCAATGAGCAGTTCTTC
TRBJ2-7	few	TRBV18	-	CASAQGRSYEQYF	TGTGCCAGCGCACAGGGACGGTCCTACGAGCAGTACTTC
TRBJ2-5	-	TRBV20-1	TRBD2	CSASIGGGTSRETQYF	TGCAGTGCTAGTATAGGGGGAGGGACTAGTCGGGAGACCCAGTACTTC
TRBJ2-7	many	TRBV2	TRBD2	CASSEQAGVSYEQYF	TGTGCCAGCAGTGAACAAGCGGGGGTTTCATACGAGCAGTACTTC
TRBJ2-3	few	TRBV5-4	-	CASSLPFGGQATDTQYF	TGTGCCAGCAGCTTGCCCTTCGGGGGGCAGGCGACAGATACGCAGTATTTT
TRBJ2-5	many	TRBV29-1	-	CSAETGIPAETQYF	TGCAGCGCCGAAACCGGGATACCCGCCGAGACCCAGTACTTC
TRBJ2-5	-	TRBV24-1	-	CATSDFRGEETQYF	TGTGCCACCAGTGATTTCCGAGGGGAAGAGACCCAGTACTTC
TRBJ2-2	few	TRBV7-6	-	CASSLEQGYTGELFF	TGTGCCAGCAGCTTAGAGCAGGGGTACACCGGGGAGCTGTTTTTT
TRBJ2-1	many	TRBV20-1	-	CSARDGAGGRNEQFF	TGCAGTGCTAGAGATGGCGCAGGGGGGAGAAATGAGCAGTTCTTC
TRBJ2-1	many	TRBV5-4	-	CASRDDSYNEQFF	TGTGCCAGCAGAGACGACTCCTACAATGAGCAGTTCTTC
TRBJ2-1	few	TRBV20-1	TRBD1	CSALLQGAQDEQFF	TGCAGTGCCCTCCTACAGGGGGCGCAGGATGAGCAGTTCTTC
TRBJ2-2	-	TRBV6-5	TRBD1	CASSRSRQGYTGELFF	TGTGCCAGCAGCCGATCACGACAGGGGTACACCGGGGAGCTGTTTTTT